This T cell receptor beta chain was sequenced for a study of shared clonotypes between healthy human individuals. The CDR3 is 15 amino acids. The J segment lost 3 bases and the V segment lost 3 bases, leaving 8 bases of the junction unmatched. The germline gives CDR1 GTSNPN, CDR2 SVGIG (reference sequence). Each subset's genomic DNA was split evenly across several immunoSEQ plates. Using immunoSEQ multiplex PCR, the repertoire was profiled, and TCRdb retains in-frame clones only, with some absent. The sample includes millions of clones, 85% to 95% of them seen just once. Study-wide results and caveats: What naive subsets generally showed was a larger estimated richness than memory subsets showed.

Concerning this clone itself: Its antigen is unidentified.

The J gene is TRBJ1-5, the V gene TRBV30; 7 nucleotides match TRBD1. This receptor was obtained from a man younger than 35 in good health. Sequencing was carried out using naive CD4+ T cells sorted from blood. Subset noted: CD45RA+ positively selected. CDR3 DNA: TGTGCCTGGAGCTCCGGGACAGCTTACAATCAGCCCCAGCATTTT. Its protein product is CAWSSGTAYNQPQHF.